The 3 T cell receptor beta chains below were found in one sample sequenced in a study of blood T cell repertoires in COVID-19. The table came from immunoSEQ multiplex PCR; TCRdb's copy has only in-frame clones and leaves some out. The data hold under 200,000 clones, with around 77% observed a single time. Input material: peripheral blood. The receptor set was obtained from a man between 65 and 85 years old with active or convalescent COVID-19.

This clone has only a few counts. This chain joins TRBV2 and TRBJ1-6; tentatively, D is TRBD1 (5 bases). The CDR3 length is 12 residues. Germline assignment: CDR1 SNHLY and CDR2 FYNNEI. Trimming removed 2 bases at V and 14 bases at J, with 10 bases between. In DNA form, the CDR3 reads TGTGCCAGCAGTGAAACCGGGGGAACCCTCCACTTT. Translating it yields CASSETGGTLHF.

This clone showed up just once. The J gene is TRBJ2-1, the V gene TRBV6-5, with 10 bases fitting TRBD2. Germline trimming cut 8 bases from V and 14 bases from J; bases unmatched to any gene: 12. Germline CDR1 and CDR2: MNHEY and SVGAGI. This CDR3 has 13 amino acids. The CDR3 sequence is CASVLKRGGPEFF. The CDR3 DNA sequence: TGTGCCAGCGTACTGAAGCGGGGGGGCCCGGAGTTCTTC.

The rearrangement uses TRBV4-2 and TRBJ2-3, with 15 positions matching TRBD2. Germline values: CDR1 LGHNA, CDR2 YNFKEQ. With V trimmed by 6 bases and J by 3 bases, 10 bases remained unmatched. The CDR3 sequence is 18 residues long. CDR3 protein: CASSRTSGGAERTDTQYF. CDR3 in DNA: TGTGCCAGCAGTAGGACTAGCGGGGGGGCAGAGAGGACAGATACGCAGTATTTT.